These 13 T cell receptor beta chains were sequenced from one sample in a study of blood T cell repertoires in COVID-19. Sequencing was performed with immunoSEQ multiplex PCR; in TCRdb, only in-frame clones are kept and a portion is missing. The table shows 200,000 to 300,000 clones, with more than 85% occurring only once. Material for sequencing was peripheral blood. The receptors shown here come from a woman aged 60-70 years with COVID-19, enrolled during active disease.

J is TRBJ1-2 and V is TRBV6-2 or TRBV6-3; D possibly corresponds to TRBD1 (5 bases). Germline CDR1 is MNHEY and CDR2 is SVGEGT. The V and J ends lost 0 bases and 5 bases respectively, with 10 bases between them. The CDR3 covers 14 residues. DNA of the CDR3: TGTGCCAGCAGTTACTCGGGGGAGGAGTATGGCTACACCTTC. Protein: CASSYSGEEYGYTF.

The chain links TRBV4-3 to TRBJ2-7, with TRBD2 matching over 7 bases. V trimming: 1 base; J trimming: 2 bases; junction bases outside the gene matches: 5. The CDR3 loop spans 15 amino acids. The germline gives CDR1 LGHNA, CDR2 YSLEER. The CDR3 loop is CASSQGPSGPYEQYF. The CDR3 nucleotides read TGCGCCAGCAGCCAAGGCCCTAGCGGACCCTACGAGCAGTACTTC.

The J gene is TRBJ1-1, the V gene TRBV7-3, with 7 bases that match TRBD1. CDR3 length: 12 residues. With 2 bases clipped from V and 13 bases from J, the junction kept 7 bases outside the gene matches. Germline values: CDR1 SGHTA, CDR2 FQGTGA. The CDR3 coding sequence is TGTGCCAGCAGCTTAGGTAGGGGGCGGGTTTTCTTT. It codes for CASSLGRGRVFF.

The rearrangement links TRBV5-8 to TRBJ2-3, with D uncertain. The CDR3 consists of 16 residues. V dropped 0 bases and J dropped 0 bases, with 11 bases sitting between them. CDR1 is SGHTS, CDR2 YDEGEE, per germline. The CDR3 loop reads CASSLGQRPSTDTQYF. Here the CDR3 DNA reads TGTGCCAGCAGCTTGGGCCAGCGCCCTAGCACAGATACGCAGTATTTT.

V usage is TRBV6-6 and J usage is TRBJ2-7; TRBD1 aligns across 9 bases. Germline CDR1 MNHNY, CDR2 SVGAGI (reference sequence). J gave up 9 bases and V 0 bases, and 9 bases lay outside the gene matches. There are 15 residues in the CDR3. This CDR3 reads CASSYSSGQGSVQYF. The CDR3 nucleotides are TGTGCCAGCAGTTACTCGTCAGGACAGGGGTCGGTGCAGTACTTC.

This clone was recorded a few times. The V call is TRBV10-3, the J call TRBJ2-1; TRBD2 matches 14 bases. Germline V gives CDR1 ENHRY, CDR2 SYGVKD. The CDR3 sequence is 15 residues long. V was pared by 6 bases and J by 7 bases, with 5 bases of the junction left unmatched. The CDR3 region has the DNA TGTGCCATCAGGGGACTAGCGGGAGTTGTTAATGAGCAGTTCTTC. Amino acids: CAIRGLAGVVNEQFF.

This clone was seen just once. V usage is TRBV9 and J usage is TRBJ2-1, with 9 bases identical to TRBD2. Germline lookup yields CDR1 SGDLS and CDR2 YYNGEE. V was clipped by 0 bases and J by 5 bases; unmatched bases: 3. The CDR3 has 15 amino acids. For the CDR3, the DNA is TGTGCCAGCAGCGTAGGTCCTAGCGGGAACAATGAGCAGTTCTTC. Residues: CASSVGPSGNNEQFF.

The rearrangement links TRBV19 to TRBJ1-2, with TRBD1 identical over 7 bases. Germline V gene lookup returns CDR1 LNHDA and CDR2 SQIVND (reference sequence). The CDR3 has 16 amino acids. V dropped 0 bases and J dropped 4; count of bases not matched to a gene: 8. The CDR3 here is CASSIDPSRQGYGYTF. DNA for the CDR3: TGTGCCAGTAGTATAGACCCTTCCCGACAGGGCTATGGCTACACCTTC.

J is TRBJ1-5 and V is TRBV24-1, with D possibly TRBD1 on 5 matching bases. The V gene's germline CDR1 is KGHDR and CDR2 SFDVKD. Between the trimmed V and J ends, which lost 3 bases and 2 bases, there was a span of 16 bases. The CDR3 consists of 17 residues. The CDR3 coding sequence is TGTGCCACCAGTGATGGGGCAGGTGCTGGGGGCAATCAGCCCCAGCATTTT. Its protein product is CATSDGAGAGGNQPQHF.

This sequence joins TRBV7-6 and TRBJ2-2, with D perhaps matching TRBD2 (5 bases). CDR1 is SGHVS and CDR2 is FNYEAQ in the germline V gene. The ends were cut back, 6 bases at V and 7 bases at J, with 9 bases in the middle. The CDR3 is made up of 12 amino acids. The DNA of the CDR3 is TGTGCCAGCAGGGAGGTGAACGGGGAGCTGTTTTTT. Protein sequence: CASREVNGELFF.

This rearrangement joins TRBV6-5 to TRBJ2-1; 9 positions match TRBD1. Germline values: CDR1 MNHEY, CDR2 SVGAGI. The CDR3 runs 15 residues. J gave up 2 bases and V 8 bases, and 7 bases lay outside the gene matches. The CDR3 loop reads CASHFDRGTYNEQFF. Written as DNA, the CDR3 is TGTGCCAGCCATTTTGACAGGGGGACCTACAATGAGCAGTTCTTC.

Here the CDR3 reads CASSVNGLAGEEQYF. CDR3 nucleotide sequence: TGTGCCAGCAGCGTAAACGGACTAGCGGGAGAGGAGCAGTACTTC. The V call is TRBV9, the J call TRBJ2-7, with TRBD2 matching over 13 bases. V shed 1 base and J 7 bases; nucleotides not matched to a gene: 5. In germline, CDR1 is SGDLS, CDR2 YYNGEE. The CDR3 extends over 15 amino acids.

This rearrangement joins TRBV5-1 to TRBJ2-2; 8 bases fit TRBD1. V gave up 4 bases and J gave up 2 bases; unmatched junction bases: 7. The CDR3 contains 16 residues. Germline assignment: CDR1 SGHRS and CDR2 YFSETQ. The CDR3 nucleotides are TGCGCCAGCAGCCCACGGACAGGGAGTAACACCGGGGAGCTGTTTTTT. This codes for CASSPRTGSNTGELFF. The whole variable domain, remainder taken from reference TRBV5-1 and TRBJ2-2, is KAGVTQTPRYLIKTRGQQVTLSCSPISGHRSVSWYQQTPGQGLQFLFEYFSETQRNKGNFPGRFSGRQFSNSRSEMNVSTLELGDSALYLCASSPRTGSNTGELFFGEGSRLTVL.